This entry describes one T cell receptor (beta chain). Authors' analysis steps: Estimates of nucleated cell counts were drawn from the amplification of reference gene primers. Assay: immunoSEQ multiplex PCR; the TCRdb copy retains only in-frame clones and omits some. Clone size and the V and J calls come from that table; the DNA yielded D and trimming. The table records under 75,000 clones, approximately 88% of them present only once. The sample is drawn from a study of blood T cell repertoires in COVID-19. The overall study: Spain, Italy and the United States supplied samples that represented acute and convalescent COVID-19. Nucleic acid was either cDNA or gDNA, and it came from T cells, B-cell-depleted T cells, or PBMCs.

The length of the CDR3 is 14 residues. The germline V gene encodes CDR1 SGHAT and CDR2 FQNNGV. V shed 5 bases and J 7 bases; nucleotides not matched to a gene: 7. The sequence derives from a human donor in a cohort sampled during active COVID-19. The V call is TRBV11-2, the J call TRBJ2-1; 8 nucleotides agree with TRBD2. The sample taken for sequencing was peripheral blood. The CDR3 bases are TGTGCCAGCAGCCCATTGGGCGGGGGGAATGAGCAGTTCTTC. Amino acids: CASSPLGGGNEQFF. Supplemented by reference TRBV11-2 and TRBJ2-1, the full variable domain reads EAGVAQSPRYKIIEKRQSVAFWCNPISGHATLYWYQQILGQGPKLLIQFQNNGVVDDSQLPKDRFSAERLKGVDSTLKIQPAKLEDSAVYLCASSPLGGGNEQFFGPGTRLTVL.